This TCR beta chain originates from a study of cytomegalovirus exposure and HLA in healthy donors. 60 Vbeta and 13 Jbeta primers were used in PCR. The table came from immunoSEQ multiplex PCR; TCRdb's copy has only in-frame clones and leaves some out. The table lists 150,000 to 200,000 clones, roughly 82% of them singletons, with around 3% in the top ten. V was cut by 4 bases and J by 4 bases, with 17 bases left in between. Germline V gene sequence: CDR1 SGDLS, CDR2 YYNGEE. This CDR3 is built from 15 residues. The V gene is TRBV9, the J gene TRBJ1-1, with D tentatively TRBD1 (5 bases). The sequenced sample was PBMCs. The sequence was collected from a woman aged 50 to 65 in good health and CMV-seropositive. As DNA, the CDR3 is TGTGCCAGCAGCCCACGACAGAGAACAGCCACTGAAGCTTTCTTT. Its protein is CASSPRQRTATEAFF.